The 7 T cell receptor beta chains below come from one sample, sequenced in a study of OX40 agonist ivuxolimab in advanced cancers. The method was immunoSEQ multiplex PCR; TCRdb's version includes in-frame clones alone and lacks a portion of them. The table lists around 35,000 clones, around 73% of them singletons. The sample consisted of CD4+ or CD8+ T cells sorted from blood, taken in a trial of the OX40 agonist ivuxolimab. The receptors here all came from an adult with an advanced solid tumor such as melanoma, head and neck, liver or kidney cancer.

The chain uses TRBV27 and TRBJ2-7; 10 positions agree with TRBD1. V shed 5 bases, J shed 5 bases, and the junction held 9 bases outside the gene matches. This CDR3 contains 15 residues. Germline V CDR1 and CDR2: MNHEY, SMNVEV (reference sequence). CDR3 DNA sequence: TGTGCCAGCAGTAACCGGGACAGGGGTTTTAACGAGCAGTACTTC. Amino acid sequence: CASSNRDRGFNEQYF.

V usage is TRBV2 and J usage is TRBJ1-4; TRBD1 agrees at 7 bases. CDR1 and CDR2 (germline): SNHLY, FYNNEI. Trimming cost V 6 bases and J 4 bases; bases outside gene matches: 8. The length of the CDR3 is 15 residues. This chain's CDR3 is CASRFPQGLNEKLFF. Written as DNA, the CDR3 is TGTGCCAGCAGATTTCCACAGGGGCTTAATGAAAAACTGTTTTTT.

V gene TRBV25-1 combines with J gene TRBJ1-1; D unresolved. The germline V gene has CDR1 MGHDK and CDR2 SYGVNS. CDR3 size: 18 residues. V gave up 1 base and J gave up 1 base, with 19 bases separating them. The CDR3 DNA reads TGTGCCAGCAGTGAATTCCTAAATGGAGGGTTGGGGAACACTGAAGCTTTCTTT. It codes for CASSEFLNGGLGNTEAFF.

The chain recombines TRBV4-1 with TRBJ1-2; no firm D call. CDR1 is MGHRA, CDR2 YSYEKL, per germline. Trimming removed 0 bases at V and 4 bases at J, with 12 bases between. CDR3 length: 15 amino acids. The CDR3 sequence: CASSQEAESFYGYTF. In DNA form, the CDR3 reads TGCGCCAGCAGCCAAGAAGCAGAATCCTTCTATGGCTACACCTTC.

The chain recombines TRBV27 with TRBJ2-2; tentative D call: TRBD1 (6 bases). This CDR3 has 15 residues. The V end was cut by 5 bases, the J end by 5 bases, with 15 bases between. The germline V gene encodes CDR1 MNHEY and CDR2 SMNVEV (reference sequence). As DNA, the CDR3 is TGTGCCAGCAGTGGGTTCTTGGGGGCGACCGGGGAGCTGTTTTTT. As protein: CASSGFLGATGELFF.

The chain has TRBV18 and TRBJ2-5, with a weak D call TRBD1 (5 bases). The DNA end lines up better with TRBJ2-7; the J call may be wrong. CDR1 KGHSH and CDR2 LQKENI come from the germline V gene. This CDR3 is 14 amino acids long. The CDR3 nucleotides are TGTGCCAGCTCACCCAGGGCGGAGACCTACGAGCAGTACTTC. Encoded protein: CASSPRAETYEQYF.

The chain carries TRBV6-5 and TRBJ1-5; 7 bases agree with TRBD1. The trim removed 7 bases at V and 4 bases at J, leaving 7 bases unmatched. This CDR3 region has 14 residues. Germline-derived CDR1 and CDR2 are MNHEY and SVGAGI. The CDR3 loop reads CASTQTRGNQPQHF. The CDR3 DNA sequence: TGTGCCAGCACCCAAACCAGGGGGAATCAGCCCCAGCATTTT.